This T cell receptor beta chain was retrieved from a study of control samples from healthy donors and cancer patients. Here immunoSEQ multiplex PCR was the method, and the copy in TCRdb shows in-frame clones only, minus some. Here the sample spans about 140,000 clones, approximately 92% being singletons. Trimming removed 0 bases at V and 3 bases at J, with 8 bases between. The CDR3 totals 14 residues. Germline CDR1 MNHEY, CDR2 SVGAGI. What was sequenced was blood. The gene calls are TRBV6-5 and TRBJ1-2, with D unclear. The clonotype originates from a man aged 30 to 39 in good health. The CDR3 region has the DNA TGTGCCAGCAGTTACTCGAACCAGGACTATGGCTACACCTTC. It translates to CASSYSNQDYGYTF.